These 9 T cell receptor beta chains were sequenced from one sample in a study of shared clonotypes between healthy human individuals. Sequencing was performed with immunoSEQ multiplex PCR; in TCRdb, only in-frame clones are kept and a portion is missing. The sample has a few million clones; almost 96% are singletons. Sequenced input: naive CD4+ T cells sorted from blood. Subset of the sample: CD45RA+ positively selected. The receptors were sampled from a young man in good health.

This chain uses TRBV5-1 with TRBJ2-7; perhaps TRBD1 as D (6 bases). This CDR3 has 14 residues. Germline V gives CDR1 SGHRS, CDR2 YFSETQ. V shed 4 bases and J shed 2 bases, with 13 bases lying between them. This CDR3 reads CASSQLQGTYEQYF. CDR3 bases: TGCGCCAGCAGCCAACTACAGGGAACCTACGAGCAGTACTTC.

The chain recombines TRBV6-1 with TRBJ1-5; D perhaps matches TRBD1 (5 bases). CDR1 and CDR2 (germline): MNHNS, SASEGT. Trimming took off 4 bases at V and 0 bases at J, with 13 bases between the two ends. There are 16 residues in the CDR3. The CDR3 region has the DNA TGTGCCAGCAGTGTCTCCGGGACGGCTAGCAATCAGCCCCAGCATTTT. Its protein product is CASSVSGTASNQPQHF.

The rearrangement joins TRBV9 to TRBJ1-6; D ambiguous. Germline V lookup: CDR1 SGDLS, CDR2 YYNGEE. V was cut by 0 bases and J by 9 bases, with 10 bases left in between. This CDR3 region has 14 residues. The chain's CDR3 is CASSVATSVSPLHF. The DNA of the CDR3 is TGTGCCAGCAGCGTAGCTACATCGGTTTCACCCCTCCACTTT.

The CDR3 loop reads CASSSGLRNSPLHF. The CDR3 nucleotides read TGTGCCAGCAGTTCAGGGCTGCGGAATTCACCCCTCCACTTT. This chain uses TRBV2 with TRBJ1-6; D may be TRBD1 (5 bases). CDR3 size: 14 residues. CDR1 and CDR2 from the germline V gene are SNHLY and FYNNEI. The V end was cut by 5 bases, the J end by 7 bases, with 12 bases between.

This clone has only one observation. Other DNA sequences from this sample encode an identical CDR3 as well. The chain employs TRBV29-1 and TRBJ2-7; no clear D gene. Trimming removed 1 base at V and 4 bases at J, with 5 bases between. CDR1 SQVTM and CDR2 ANQGSEA come from the germline V gene. This CDR3 contains 11 residues. The CDR3 is CSVEVAYEQYF. The CDR3 DNA is TGCAGCGTTGAAGTAGCTTACGAGCAGTACTTC.

This clone was found a few times. This sequence joins TRBV5-1 and TRBJ1-2, with D hard to call. In germline, CDR1 is SGHRS, CDR2 YFSETQ. The CDR3 length is 12 residues. The germline V and J ends were trimmed by 6 bases and 3 bases, with 9 bases remaining between them. CDR3 protein: CASKEGDYGYTF. CDR3 in DNA: TGCGCCAGCAAGGAGGGAGACTATGGCTACACCTTC.

The rearrangement uses TRBV5-1 and TRBJ2-2; no clear D. The V end was cut by 2 bases, the J end by 1 base, with 12 bases between. This CDR3 comprises 16 residues. Germline V gene sequence: CDR1 SGHRS, CDR2 YFSETQ. The CDR3 loop is CASSFVATQNTGELFF. The CDR3 DNA is TGCGCCAGCAGCTTCGTTGCTACCCAGAACACCGGGGAGCTGTTTTTT.

This clone was detected once. The chain has TRBV25-1 and TRBJ2-3, with a weak D call TRBD1 (6 bases). Between the trimmed V and J ends, which lost 1 base and 0 bases, there was a span of 14 bases. The CDR3 is 17 amino acids. Looked up from germline, CDR1 is MGHDK and CDR2 is SYGVNS. The CDR3 bases are TGTGCCAGCAGTGAATCAGGGGCGGGTGGGAGCACAGATACGCAGTATTTT. It specifies CASSESGAGGSTDTQYF.

The CDR3 sequence: CAISDRLEREQYF. CDR3 DNA sequence: TGTGCCATCAGTGACCGGCTTGAGCGGGAGCAGTACTTC. The chain employs TRBV10-3 and TRBJ2-7, with TRBD2 as a possible D gene (5 bases). The length of the CDR3 is 13 residues. The V gene lost 3 bases and the J gene lost 7 bases, with 13 bases spanning the gap. The germline gives CDR1 ENHRY, CDR2 SYGVKD.